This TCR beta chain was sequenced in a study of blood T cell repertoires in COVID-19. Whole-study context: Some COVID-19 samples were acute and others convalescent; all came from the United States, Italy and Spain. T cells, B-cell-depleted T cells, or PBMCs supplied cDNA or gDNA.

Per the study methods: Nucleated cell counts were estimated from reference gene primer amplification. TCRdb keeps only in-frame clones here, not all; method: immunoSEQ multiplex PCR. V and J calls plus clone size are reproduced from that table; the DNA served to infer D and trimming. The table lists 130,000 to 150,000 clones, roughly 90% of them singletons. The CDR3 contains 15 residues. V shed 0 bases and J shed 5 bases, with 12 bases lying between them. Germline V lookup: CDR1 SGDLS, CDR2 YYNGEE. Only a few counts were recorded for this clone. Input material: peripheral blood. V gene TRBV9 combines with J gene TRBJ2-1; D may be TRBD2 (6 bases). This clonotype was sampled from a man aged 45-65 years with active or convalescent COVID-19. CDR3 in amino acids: CASSVAGGVNNEQFF. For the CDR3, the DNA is TGTGCCAGCAGCGTAGCTGGCGGGGTGAACAATGAGCAGTTCTTC.